The 18 T cell receptor beta chains reported below all come from one sample, sequenced in a study of neoadjuvant anti-PD-1 for oral cavity cancer. Regarding time point: after neoadjuvant nivolumab, at surgical resection. Profiling relied on immunoSEQ multiplex PCR, and the TCRdb table lists in-frame clones only, not all of them. The sample lists thousands of clones, around 70% occurring once. The sample here was PBMCs, taken after nivolumab (anti-PD-1) treatment. These receptors all come from a person between 40 and 85 years old with oral cavity squamous cell carcinoma.

The chain recombines TRBV4-1 with TRBJ1-1; no clear D. Germline V lookup: CDR1 MGHRA, CDR2 YSYEKL. The ends were cut back, 1 base at V and 1 base at J, with 10 bases in the middle. There are 15 residues in the CDR3. CDR3 coding DNA: TGCGCCAGCAGCCAAGTAGAGTTATCGAACACTGAAGCTTTCTTT. Amino acid sequence: CASSQVELSNTEAFF.

The V call is TRBV28, the J call TRBJ2-3; either TRBD1 or TRBD2 may supply D (5 bases each). The CDR3 is 13 amino acids. V dropped 10 bases and J dropped 3 bases, with 14 bases sitting between them. Germline V gene data show CDR1 as MDHEN and CDR2 as SYDVKM. The CDR3 here is CATTRGGTDTQYF. In DNA form, the CDR3 reads TGTGCCACTACGAGGGGCGGGACAGATACGCAGTATTTT.

The chain has TRBV6-5 and TRBJ2-1; TRBD1 aligns across 10 bases. The CDR3 consists of 14 residues. CDR1 and CDR2 from the germline V gene are MNHEY and SVGAGI. The V segment lost 2 bases and the J segment 7 bases; nucleotides outside the gene matches: 2. The CDR3 sequence is CASSYTGQGNEQFF. For the CDR3, the DNA is TGTGCCAGCAGTTACACGGGACAGGGGAATGAGCAGTTCTTC.

The chain employs TRBV5-1 and TRBJ1-1; the D is unclear. The CDR3 runs to 12 residues. V was pared by 6 bases and J by 5 bases, with 11 bases between. The germline CDR1 and CDR2 sequences are SGHRS and YFSETQ. The CDR3 reads CASKEPGTEAFF. CDR3 nucleotide sequence: TGCGCCAGCAAGGAGCCTGGAACTGAAGCTTTCTTT.

The J gene is TRBJ1-5, the V gene TRBV19; possible D gene TRBD1, 6 bases. The V end was cut by 5 bases, the J end by 1 base, with 12 bases between. The CDR3 runs 15 residues. Germline V gives CDR1 LNHDA, CDR2 SQIVND (reference sequence). The CDR3 here is CASSSSGVSNQPQHF. DNA for the CDR3: TGTGCCAGTAGTTCCTCAGGGGTGAGCAATCAGCCCCAGCATTTT.

The gene calls are TRBV6-6 and TRBJ2-1; 8 bases fit TRBD1. Germline values: CDR1 MNHNY, CDR2 SVGAGI (reference sequence). The V and J ends lost 5 bases and 4 bases, in that order; junction bases with no gene match: 7. CDR3 size: 15 residues. This chain's CDR3 is CASSASGQAYNEQFF. Written as DNA, the CDR3 is TGTGCCAGCAGTGCGTCGGGACAGGCTTACAATGAGCAGTTCTTC.

The chain uses TRBV29-1 and TRBJ2-4; D unresolved. V lost 5 bases to trimming and J lost 0 bases, with 11 bases between them. CDR1 and CDR2 (germline): SQVTM, ANQGSEA. The CDR3 has 14 amino acids. CDR3 DNA sequence: TGCAGCGTTCCACGCCGGCTAGCCAAAAACATTCAGTACTTC. Translation: CSVPRRLAKNIQYF.

The genes are TRBV4-1 and TRBJ1-5; the D is unclear. Trimming took off 4 bases at V and 5 bases at J, with 18 bases between the two ends. Germline lookup yields CDR1 MGHRA and CDR2 YSYEKL. The CDR3 is made up of 16 amino acids. For the CDR3, the DNA is TGCGCCAGCAGCCCGCATGCGGCAGCTACGTATCAGCCCCAGCATTTT. This sequence encodes CASSPHAAATYQPQHF.

The chain recombines TRBV9 with TRBJ2-7; D perhaps matches TRBD1 (5 bases). Germline V lookup: CDR1 SGDLS, CDR2 YYNGEE. Between the trimmed V and J ends, which lost 0 bases and 5 bases, there was a span of 12 bases. This CDR3 contains 14 residues. This CDR3 is CASSVGTIGNEQYF. The CDR3 DNA reads TGTGCCAGCAGCGTAGGGACAATCGGAAACGAGCAGTACTTC.

The CDR3 loop is CASSPPSSNEQYF. For the CDR3, the DNA is TGTGCCAGCTCACCCCCATCAAGCAACGAGCAGTACTTC. The chain employs TRBV18 and TRBJ2-7; no firm D call. CDR3 length: 13 amino acids. Germline CDR1 and CDR2: KGHSH and LQKENI. Trimming took 3 bases from V and 5 from J, leaving 11 bases between them.

The J gene is TRBJ2-3, the V gene TRBV6-5; D is unclear. CDR3 size: 11 residues. Germline V lookup: CDR1 MNHEY, CDR2 SVGAGI. The V end lost 6 bases, the J end lost 5 bases, and 6 bases lay between the germline ends. Here the CDR3 DNA reads TGTGCCAGCAGCCTAGAAGATACGCAGTATTTT. Its translation: CASSLEDTQYF.

This clone has more than one count but fewer than ten. In the same sample, other DNA sequences code for this CDR3. The chain links TRBV2 to TRBJ2-5, with 12 bases matching TRBD1. Germline V gives CDR1 SNHLY, CDR2 FYNNEI. J gave up 5 bases and V 6 bases, and 4 bases lay outside the gene matches. This CDR3 is 14 amino acids long. The CDR3 DNA reads as TGTGCCAGCAGGGGACAGGGGGCCGTCGAGACCCAGTACTTC. It translates to CASRGQGAVETQYF.

This sequence joins TRBV4-3 and TRBJ1-5, with a tentative D call TRBD1 (6 bases). V was pared by 0 bases and J by 12 bases, with 12 bases between. This CDR3 contains 13 residues. Germline-derived CDR1 and CDR2 are LGHNA and YSLEER. The CDR3 bases are TGCGCCAGCAGCCAAGATTGGGGGCAAGACCAGCATTTT. It codes for CASSQDWGQDQHF.

To note about this clone: Its ends do not fully match the called genes, so a read error is possible. This chain joins TRBV2 and TRBJ1-5; TRBD1 matches at 9 bases. The CDR3 consists of 14 residues. Germline V gene sequence: CDR1 SNHLY, CDR2 FYNNEI. CDR3 sequence (DNA): TGTGTCAGCAGTGAAGGGACAGGGAATCAGCCCCAGCATTTT. Its protein is CVSSEGTGNQPQHF.

This clone was recorded only once. The chain has TRBV4-3 and TRBJ2-3; 8 positions agree with TRBD2. Trimming took 0 bases from V and 9 from J; bases not matched to a gene: 17. The germline CDR1 and CDR2 sequences are LGHNA and YSLEER. The CDR3 is 18 residues long. CDR3 DNA: TGCGCCAGCAGCCAAGACTCCCCGGGGACTAGTTGGACGGAGACGCAGTATTTT. It yields the protein CASSQDSPGTSWTETQYF.

The chain couples TRBV27 to TRBJ2-5; tentatively, D is TRBD1 or TRBD2 (6 bases each). CDR1 MNHEY and CDR2 SMNVEV come from the germline V gene (reference sequence). The CDR3 runs 14 residues. Deletions cut 6 bases from V and 5 bases from J, with 16 bases between. The CDR3 sequence: CASSPGGGGETQYF. CDR3 coding DNA: TGTGCCAGCAGCCCAGGAGGAGGGGGGGAGACCCAGTACTTC.

The chain combines TRBV5-1 with TRBJ2-5; the D is unclear. The CDR3 has 14 residues. CDR1 and CDR2 (germline): SGHRS, YFSETQ. With 0 bases removed from V and 5 bases from J, the gap between germline ends came to 11 bases. The CDR3 loop reads CASSLGQSLETQYF. In DNA form, the CDR3 reads TGCGCCAGCAGCTTGGGACAAAGCTTGGAGACCCAGTACTTC.

V is TRBV4-3 and J is TRBJ2-1, with D perhaps given as TRBD1 or TRBD2 (5 bases each). The V and J ends lost 0 bases and 0 bases respectively, with 18 bases between them. CDR1 LGHNA and CDR2 YSLEER come from the germline V gene. The CDR3 totals 19 residues. CDR3 DNA sequence: TGCGCCAGCAGCCAAGAGCCGTCGAGTCCAGGGAGCTCCTACAATGAGCAGTTCTTC. Its translation: CASSQEPSSPGSSYNEQFF.